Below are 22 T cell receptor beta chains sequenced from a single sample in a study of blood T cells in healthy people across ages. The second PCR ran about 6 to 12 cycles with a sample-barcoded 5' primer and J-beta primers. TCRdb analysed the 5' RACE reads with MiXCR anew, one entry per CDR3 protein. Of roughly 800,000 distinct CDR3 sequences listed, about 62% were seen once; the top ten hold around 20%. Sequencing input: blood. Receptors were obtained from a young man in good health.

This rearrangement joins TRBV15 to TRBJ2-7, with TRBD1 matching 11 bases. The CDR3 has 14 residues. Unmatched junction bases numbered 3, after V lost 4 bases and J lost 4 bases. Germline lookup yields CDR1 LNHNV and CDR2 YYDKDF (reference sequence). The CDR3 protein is CATSMDRGLYEQYF. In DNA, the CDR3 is TGTGCCACCAGCATGGACAGGGGGCTTTACGAGCAGTACTTC.

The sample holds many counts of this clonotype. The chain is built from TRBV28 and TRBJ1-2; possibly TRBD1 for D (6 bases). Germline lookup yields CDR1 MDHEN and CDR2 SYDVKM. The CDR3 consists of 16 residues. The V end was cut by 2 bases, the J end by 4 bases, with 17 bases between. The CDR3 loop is CASSLDFVAGVYGYTF. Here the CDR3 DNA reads TGTGCCAGCAGTTTAGATTTTGTGGCAGGGGTCTATGGCTACACCTTC.

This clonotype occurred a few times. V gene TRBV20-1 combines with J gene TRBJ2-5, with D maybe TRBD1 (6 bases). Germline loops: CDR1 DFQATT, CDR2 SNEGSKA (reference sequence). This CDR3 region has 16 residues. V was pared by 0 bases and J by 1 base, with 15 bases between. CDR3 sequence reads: CSARDPARGTQETQYF. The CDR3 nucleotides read TGCAGTGCTAGAGATCCAGCCAGGGGAACCCAAGAGACCCAGTACTTC.

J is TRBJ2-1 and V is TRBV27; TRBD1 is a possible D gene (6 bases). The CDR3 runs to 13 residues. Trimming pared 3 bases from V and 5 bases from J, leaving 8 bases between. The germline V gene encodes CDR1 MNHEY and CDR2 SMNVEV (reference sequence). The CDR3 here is CASSFKGDNEQFF. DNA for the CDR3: TGTGCCAGCAGTTTCAAGGGGGACAATGAGCAGTTCTTC.

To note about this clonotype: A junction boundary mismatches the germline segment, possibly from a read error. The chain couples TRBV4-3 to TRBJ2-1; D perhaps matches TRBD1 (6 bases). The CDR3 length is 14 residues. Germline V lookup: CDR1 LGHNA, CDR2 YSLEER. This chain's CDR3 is CASSSRGWDNERFF. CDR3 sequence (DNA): TGCGCCAGCAGCTCCAGGGGTTGGGACAATGAGCGGTTCTTC.

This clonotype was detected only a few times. The CDR3: CSGRGGYSYEQYF. The CDR3 DNA reads as TGCAGTGGAAGGGGAGGGTACTCCTACGAGCAGTACTTC. The V gene is TRBV20-1, the J gene TRBJ2-7; 7 bases fit TRBD2. The trim removed 7 bases at V and 0 bases at J, leaving 6 bases unmatched. The CDR3 totals 13 residues. Germline loops: CDR1 DFQATT, CDR2 SNEGSKA (reference sequence).

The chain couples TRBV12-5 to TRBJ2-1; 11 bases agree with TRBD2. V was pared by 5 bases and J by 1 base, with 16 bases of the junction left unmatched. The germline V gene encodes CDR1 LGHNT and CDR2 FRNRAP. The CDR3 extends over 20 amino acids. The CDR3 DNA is TGTGCTAGTGGTCTTAGCGGGAGGGGGTTTTTCGCGGGGTCCTACAATGAGCAGTTCTTC. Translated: CASGLSGRGFFAGSYNEQFF.

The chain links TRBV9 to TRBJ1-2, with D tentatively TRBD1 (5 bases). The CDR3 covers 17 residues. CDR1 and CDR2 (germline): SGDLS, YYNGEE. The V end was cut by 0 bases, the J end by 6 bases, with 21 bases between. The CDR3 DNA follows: TGTGCCAGCAGCGTAGACCCCGATGGGACTCAGGAAGATGGCTACACCTTC. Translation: CASSVDPDGTQEDGYTF. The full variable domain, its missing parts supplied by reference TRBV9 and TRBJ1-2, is DSGVTQTPKHLITATGQRVTLRCSPRSGDLSVYWYQQSLDQGLQFLIQYYNGEERAKGNILERFSAQQFPDLHSELNLSSLELGDSALYFCASSVDPDGTQEDGYTFGSGTRLTVV.

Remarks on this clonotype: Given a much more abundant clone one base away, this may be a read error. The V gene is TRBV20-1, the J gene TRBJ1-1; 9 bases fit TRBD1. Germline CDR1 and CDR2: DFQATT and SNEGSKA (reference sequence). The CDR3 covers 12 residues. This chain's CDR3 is CSDRQGDTEAFF. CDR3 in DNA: TGCAGTGATAGACAGGGGGACACTGAAGCTTTCTTT.

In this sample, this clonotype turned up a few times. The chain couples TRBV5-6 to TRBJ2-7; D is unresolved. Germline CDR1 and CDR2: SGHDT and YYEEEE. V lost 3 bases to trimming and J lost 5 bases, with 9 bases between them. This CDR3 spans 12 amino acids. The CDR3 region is CASSWTDHEQYF. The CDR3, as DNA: TGTGCCAGCAGCTGGACGGACCACGAGCAGTACTTC.

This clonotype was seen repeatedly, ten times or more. The CDR3: CASSLDRSAGTYEQYF. CDR3 coding DNA: TGTGCCAGCAGCTTAGATCGGAGCGCGGGAACCTACGAGCAGTACTTC. The chain uses TRBV11-2 and TRBJ2-7, with D tentatively TRBD2 (6 bases). The CDR3 covers 16 residues. CDR1 is SGHAT, CDR2 FQNNGV, per germline. Trimming shortened V by 0 bases and J by 2 bases, and 14 bases separated the two germline ends.

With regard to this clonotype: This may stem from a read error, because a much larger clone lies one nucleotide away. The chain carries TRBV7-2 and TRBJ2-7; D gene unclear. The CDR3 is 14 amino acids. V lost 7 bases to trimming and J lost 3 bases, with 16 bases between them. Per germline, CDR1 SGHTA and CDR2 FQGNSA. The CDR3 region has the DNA TGTGCCAGCAACTCGAGGTATGGTATCTACGAGCAGTACTTC. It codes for CASNSRYGIYEQYF.

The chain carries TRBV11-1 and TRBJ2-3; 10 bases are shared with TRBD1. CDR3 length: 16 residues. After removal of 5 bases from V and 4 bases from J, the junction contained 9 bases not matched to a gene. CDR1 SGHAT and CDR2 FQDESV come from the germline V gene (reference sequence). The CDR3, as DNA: TGTGCCAGCAGCGCTGGGGGACAGGGGACGGCAGATACGCAGTATTTT. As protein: CASSAGGQGTADTQYF. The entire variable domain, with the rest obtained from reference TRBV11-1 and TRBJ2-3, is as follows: EAEVAQSPRYKITEKSQAVAFWCDPISGHATLYWYRQILGQGPELLVQFQDESVVDDSQLPKDRFSAERLKGVDSTLKIQPAELGDSAMYLCASSAGGQGTADTQYFGPGTRLTVL.

CDR3 region: CASSRRGAEETQYF. As DNA, the CDR3 is TGTGCCAGTAGTAGAAGAGGCGCAGAAGAGACCCAGTACTTC. This chain uses TRBV19 with TRBJ2-5, with unresolved D. Germline CDR1 and CDR2: LNHDA and SQIVND (reference sequence). The V and J ends lost 4 bases and 3 bases respectively, with 12 bases between them. The CDR3 covers 14 residues.

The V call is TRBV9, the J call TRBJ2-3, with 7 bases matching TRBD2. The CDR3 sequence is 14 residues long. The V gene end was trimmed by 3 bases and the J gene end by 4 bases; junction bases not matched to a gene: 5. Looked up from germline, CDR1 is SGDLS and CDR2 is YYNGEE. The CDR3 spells CASSEGTNADTQYF. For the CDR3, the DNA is TGTGCCAGCAGCGAAGGGACTAACGCAGATACGCAGTATTTT.

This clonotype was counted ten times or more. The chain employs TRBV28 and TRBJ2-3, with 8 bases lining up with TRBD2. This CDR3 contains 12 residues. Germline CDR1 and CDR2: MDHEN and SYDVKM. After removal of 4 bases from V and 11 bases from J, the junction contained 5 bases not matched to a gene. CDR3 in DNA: TGTGCCAGCAGTTCCGACGCGGGGGGGCAGTATTTT. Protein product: CASSSDAGGQYF.

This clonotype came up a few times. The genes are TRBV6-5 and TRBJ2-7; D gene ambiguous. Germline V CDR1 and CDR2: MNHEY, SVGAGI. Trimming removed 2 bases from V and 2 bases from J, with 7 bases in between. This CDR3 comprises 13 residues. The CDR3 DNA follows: TGTGCCAGCAGTTACGGGCCAGCCTACGAGCAGTACTTC. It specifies CASSYGPAYEQYF.

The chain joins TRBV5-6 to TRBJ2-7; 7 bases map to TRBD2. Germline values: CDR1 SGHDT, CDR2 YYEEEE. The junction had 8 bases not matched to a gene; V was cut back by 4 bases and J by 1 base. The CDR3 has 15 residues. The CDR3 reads CASSPPGLPSYEQYF. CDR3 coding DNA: TGTGCCAGCAGCCCCCCGGGACTACCTTCCTACGAGCAGTACTTC.

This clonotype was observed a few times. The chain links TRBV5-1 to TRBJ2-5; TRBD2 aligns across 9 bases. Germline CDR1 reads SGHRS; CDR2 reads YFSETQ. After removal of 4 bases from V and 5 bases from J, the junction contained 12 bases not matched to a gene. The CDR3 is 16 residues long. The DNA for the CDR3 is TGCGCCAGCAGCGAGATAGCCGGGACTAGCTCCGAGACCCAGTACTTC. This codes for CASSEIAGTSSETQYF.

The CDR3 region has the DNA TGTGCCTGGAGGCCCCAGACAGGGACCCCCTACGAGCAGTACTTC. This codes for CAWRPQTGTPYEQYF. V and J are TRBV30 and TRBJ2-7; TRBD1 matches 7 bases. Germline CDR1 is GTSNPN and CDR2 is SVGIG (reference sequence). J was trimmed by 2 bases and V by 3 bases; bases with no gene match: 10. There are 15 residues in the CDR3.

In nucleotides, the CDR3 is TGTGCCAGCAGTGCCTCAAGGGGAGAACAGCCCCAGCATTTT. Protein sequence: CASSASRGEQPQHF. This rearrangement joins TRBV25-1 to TRBJ1-5; tentatively, D is TRBD1 (5 bases). This CDR3 is 14 amino acids long. Germline CDR1 MGHDK, CDR2 SYGVNS. The V end lost 4 bases, the J end lost 7 bases, and 14 bases lay between the germline ends.

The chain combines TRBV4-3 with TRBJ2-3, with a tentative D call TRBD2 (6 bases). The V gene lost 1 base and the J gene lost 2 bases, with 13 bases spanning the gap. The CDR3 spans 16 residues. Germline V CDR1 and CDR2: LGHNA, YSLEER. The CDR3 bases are TGCGCCAGCAGCCAAGGTCTAGCGAGCATCACAGATACGCAGTATTTT. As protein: CASSQGLASITDTQYF.